This TCR beta chain was documented in a study of technical replicates of blood from several donors. The protocol was immunoSEQ multiplex PCR, while the TCRdb copy is restricted to in-frame clones and leaves out a portion. The table has about 82,000 clones, 96% seen once. Per the germline V gene, CDR1 is SGHDN and CDR2 is FVKESK. The CDR3 extends over 15 amino acids. Trimming at V came to 0 bases and at J to 6 bases, leaving 4 bases not matched to a gene. The specimen was T cells isolated from PBMCs. The TCR originated in a human donor in good health. This chain joins TRBV14 and TRBJ2-1; 8 bases line up with TRBD2. The CDR3: CASSQEWLAGNEQFF. The CDR3 DNA is TGTGCCAGCAGCCAAGAGTGGCTAGCGGGCAATGAGCAGTTCTTC.